This T cell receptor beta chain was observed in a study of T cells after yellow fever vaccination (dated by TCRdb to about 2019). With regard to the full study: The SMART-Seq v4 Ultra Low Input RNA kit was used to prepare libraries from fractions with low cell numbers. To track T-cell clones before and after primary and booster YFV17D yellow fever vaccination, bulk TCR alpha and beta repertoires were sequenced longitudinally. The cohort comprised two healthy male donors, one aged 18 to 30 and one aged 30 to 40 years. Blood was drawn at multiple timepoints before and after primary and secondary immunization, with bulk PBMC replicates and cell subsets isolated. What the study reported, not specific to this receptor: Because abundant contaminating clonotypes from the bulk population could be contained in FACS-sorted repertoires, computational filtering was required. A small fraction of clonotypes showed up in both the CD4 and CD8 compartments, probably as a result of convergent recombination. Compared with the primary T-cell response, the secondary T-cell response was faster but weaker, reaching its peak on day 5 rather than on day 15. Only a couple of donors were included in the study, so the extent to which the findings can be generalized is limited. Most clones expanded after primary vaccination were re-detected after the booster (96% of CD4 and about 88% of CD8), suggesting broad memory maintenance.

CDR1 and CDR2 were assigned from the germline V gene (reference sequence) as DFQATT and SNEGSKA. The junction carries 11 bases between V and J, which are trimmed by 3 bases and 2 bases respectively. The CDR3 goes from the cysteine to the phenylalanine over 14 residues. The retained sequence is limited to the CDR3, 42 bases, with the frame set at the first base. This clonotype was observed many times. It lacks a known antigen. No base quality values were provided; no much bigger clone lies one nucleotide off. The treatment or condition tag for this specimen amounts to: live attenuated yellow fever vaccine strain. A standard Ficoll-Paque protocol was used to isolate PBMCs from peripheral blood. CD4 and CD8 T-cell fractions were isolated with Dynabeads CD4 and CD8 positive selection kits. TriZol was used to extract RNA from bulk PBMCs, CD4 and CD8 fractions, and dextramer-positive and dextramer-negative fractions.

These reads were obtained on an Illumina NovaSeq 6000. TCR cDNA was synthesized by 5'RACE template switching, which introduced a universal primer site and unique molecular identifiers. cDNA synthesis was primed from both the TCR alpha and TCR beta constant segments. Two PCR steps were used to amplify libraries, with sample barcodes and sequencing adapters being added in the second step. Sequencing of libraries was done on Illumina HiSeq 2500 (2x100 bp) or NovaSeq (2x150 bp). Per the original workflow: MIGEC was used to demultiplex reads and collapse the reads into UMI consensus sequences, and MiXCR was used for V(D)J alignment. Vaccine-responding clonotypes were identified with edgeR using replicate PBMC samples, with FDR below 0.01 and a log2 fold change above 5 up to day 15 being required. Each bulk clonotype was labeled CD4 or CD8 based on which sequenced repertoire, CD4 or CD8, contained the clonotype at higher abundance. The public sequencing data were trimmed at Q25 with fastp and processed into clonotypes with MiXCR by TCRdb, which kept only in-frame beta chains. For every CDR3 protein sequence, its rows merge into one entry that carries the most common genes and DNA. These V and J calls originate from TCRdb's pipeline instead of the authors' own analysis. This sample lists approximately 300,000 distinct CDR3 sequences; around 11% were detected once. The ten largest clones take up 3% to 3.5% of the sample.

The sample here was CD4+ T cells sorted from PBMCs, taken 45 days after the yellow fever booster vaccination. The chain is assembled from TRBV20-1 and TRBJ2-1, and perhaps TRBD1 as D gene, on 5 matching bases. The sequence derives from a man aged 18 to 30 who received the YFV17D yellow fever vaccine. The DNA reads as follows: TGCAGTGCTAGGGGTGGGGCTCCCTACAATGAGCAGTTCTTC. The resulting protein is CSARGGAPYNEQFF.